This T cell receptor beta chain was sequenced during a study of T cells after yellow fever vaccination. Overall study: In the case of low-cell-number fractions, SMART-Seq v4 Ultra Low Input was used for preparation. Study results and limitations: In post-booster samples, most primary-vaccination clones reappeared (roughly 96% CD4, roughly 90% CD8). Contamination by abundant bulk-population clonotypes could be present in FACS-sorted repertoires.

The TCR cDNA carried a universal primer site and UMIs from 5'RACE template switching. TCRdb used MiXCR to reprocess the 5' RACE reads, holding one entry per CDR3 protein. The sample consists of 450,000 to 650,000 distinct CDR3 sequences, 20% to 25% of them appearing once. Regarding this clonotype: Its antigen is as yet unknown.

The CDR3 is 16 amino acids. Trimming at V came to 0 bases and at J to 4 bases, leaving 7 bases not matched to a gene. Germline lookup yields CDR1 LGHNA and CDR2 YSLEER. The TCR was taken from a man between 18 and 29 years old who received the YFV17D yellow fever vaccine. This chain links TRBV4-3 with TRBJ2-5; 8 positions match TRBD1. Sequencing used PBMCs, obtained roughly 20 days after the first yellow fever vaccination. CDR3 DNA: TGCGCCAGCAGCCAAGATCGACAGGGGAGCGGAGAGACCCAGTACTTC. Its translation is CASSQDRQGSGETQYF.